The sequence of this T cell receptor beta chain was determined in a study of blood T cell repertoires in COVID-19. For the study at large: The origin of the acute and convalescent COVID-19 samples was the United States, Italy and Spain. Sample material is recorded as cDNA or gDNA derived from T cells, B-cell-depleted T cells, or PBMCs.

Authors' methods: Nucleated cell number was recorded as an estimate derived from reference gene primer amplification. Only in-frame clones appear in the TCRdb table, and some are missing; sequencing was by immunoSEQ multiplex PCR. V, J and clone size are those of that table, while D and trimming were read from the DNA. The sample yields 130,000 to 150,000 clones, approximately 86% seen once. Sequencing was performed on peripheral blood. The origin of this receptor is a woman aged 40-49 years with active or convalescent COVID-19.

CDR3 sequence (DNA): TGTGCCAGCACTCCACTCTTTTCGAGGGGGGCCAACGTCCTGACTTTC. Its protein product is CASTPLFSRGANVLTF. The chain carries TRBV6-6 and TRBJ2-6; D gene unclear. The CDR3 has 16 residues. V lost 7 bases and J lost 4, with 17 bases in between. CDR1 MNHNY and CDR2 SVGAGI come from the germline V gene (reference sequence).